Listed below are T cell receptor beta chains from one sample, sequenced in a study of T cells in Graves' hyperthyroidism and ophthalmopathy. In TCRdb, the multiplex PCR reads were re-called with MiXCR into one record per CDR3 protein. The sample records over 500,000 distinct CDR3 sequences, about 15% being singletons. Sequencing was carried out using blood. The origin of the receptors is a woman between 35 and 50 years old with Graves' hyperthyroidism. Both conserved end residues are trimmed from each CDR3.

v_gene: TRBV6-1; CDR3aa: ASQPPPGTDRYYGYT
v_gene: TRBV5-1; CDR3aa: ASSLAPSPNEQF
v_gene: TRBV19; CDR3aa: ASTPGGAWPTEAF
v_gene: TRBV27; CDR3aa: ASRGTGTYDNEQF
v_gene: TRBV19; CDR3aa: ASSMKQAGGSDTQY
v_gene: TRBV7-9; CDR3aa: ASSLAGWGSNEKLF
v_gene: TRBV7-9; CDR3aa: ASSLVRGETGELF
v_gene: TRBV24-1; CDR3aa: ATSDSRTGGTEAF
v_gene: TRBV6-1; CDR3aa: ASSALAGYEQY
v_gene: TRBV5-1; CDR3aa: ASSSSGRAGYNEQF
v_gene: TRBV7-8; CDR3aa: ASSLAPSGAGTEAF
v_gene: TRBV28; CDR3aa: ASSHSTALDTEELF
v_gene: TRBV29-1; CDR3aa: SVIRRTGNTEAF
v_gene: TRBV15; CDR3aa: ATSRGDRGRRNEQF
v_gene: TRBV2; CDR3aa: ASSAGQGAQGEKLF
v_gene: TRBV27; CDR3aa: ASRQLAGKNIQY
v_gene: TRBV2; CDR3aa: ASSDRALSYNEQF
v_gene: TRBV3-1; CDR3aa: ASSLTGREQY
v_gene: TRBV5-1; CDR3aa: ASSLGQDAEAF
v_gene: TRBV30; CDR3aa: AWSVSGGRAAEQY
v_gene: TRBV7-9; CDR3aa: ASSAWDRLNTEAF
v_gene: TRBV7-9; CDR3aa: ASSLGGSRLEAF
v_gene: TRBV28; CDR3aa: ASSPYGDYGYA
v_gene: TRBV10-3; CDR3aa: AISERLQGTGETQY
v_gene: TRBV2; CDR3aa: ASSGGTGTEAF
v_gene: TRBV20-1; CDR3aa: SAPQGPVNTEAF
v_gene: TRBV27; CDR3aa: ASSLFGGSNSPLH
v_gene: TRBV7-9; CDR3aa: ASRSGTGDNEQF
v_gene: TRBV5-6; CDR3aa: ASSLRSGGQPQH